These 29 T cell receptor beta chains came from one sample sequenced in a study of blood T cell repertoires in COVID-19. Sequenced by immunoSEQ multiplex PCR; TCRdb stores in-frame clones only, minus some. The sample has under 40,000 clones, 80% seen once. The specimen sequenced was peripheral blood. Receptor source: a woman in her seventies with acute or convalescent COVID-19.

The CDR3 DNA is TGTGCCAGCTCACCATGGACAGGAGCCCACTCCTACGAGCAGTACTTC. It translates to CASSPWTGAHSYEQYF. The rearrangement joins TRBV18 to TRBJ2-7, with 7 bases aligning to TRBD1. The CDR3 has 16 amino acids. J was trimmed by 0 bases and V by 2 bases; bases with no gene match: 7. The germline gives CDR1 KGHSH, CDR2 LQKENI. Supplemented by reference TRBV18 and TRBJ2-7, the full variable domain reads NAGVMQNPRHLVRRRGQEARLRCSPMKGHSHVYWYRQLPEEGLKFMVYLQKENIIDESGMPKERFSAEFPKEGPSILRIQQVVRGDSAAYFCASSPWTGAHSYEQYFGPGTRLTVT.

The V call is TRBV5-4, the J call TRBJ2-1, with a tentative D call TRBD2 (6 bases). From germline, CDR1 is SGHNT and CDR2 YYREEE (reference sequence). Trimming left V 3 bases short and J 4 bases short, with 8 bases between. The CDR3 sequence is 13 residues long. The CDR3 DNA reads TGTGCCAGCAGCTCAAGCGGGTACAATGAGCAGTTCTTC. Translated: CASSSSGYNEQFF.

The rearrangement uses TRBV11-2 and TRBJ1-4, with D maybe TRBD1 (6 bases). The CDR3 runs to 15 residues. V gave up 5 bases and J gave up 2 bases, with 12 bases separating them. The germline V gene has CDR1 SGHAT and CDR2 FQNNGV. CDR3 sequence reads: CASSPQGWTNEKLFF. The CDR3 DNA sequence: TGTGCCAGCAGCCCACAGGGTTGGACTAATGAAAAACTGTTTTTT.

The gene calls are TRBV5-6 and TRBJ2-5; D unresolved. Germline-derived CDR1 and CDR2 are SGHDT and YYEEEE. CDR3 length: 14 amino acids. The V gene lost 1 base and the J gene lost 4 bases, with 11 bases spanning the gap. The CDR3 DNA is TGTGCCAGCAGCTTGATGGTGATCGGAGAGACCCAGTACTTC. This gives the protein CASSLMVIGETQYF.

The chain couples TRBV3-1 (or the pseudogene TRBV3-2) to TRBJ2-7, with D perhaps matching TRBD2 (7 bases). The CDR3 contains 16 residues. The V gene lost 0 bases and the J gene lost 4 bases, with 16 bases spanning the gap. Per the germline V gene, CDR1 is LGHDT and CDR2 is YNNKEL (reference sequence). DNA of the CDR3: TGTGCCAGCAGCCAAGACGGGGGGACACCTTCTTACGAGCAGTACTTC. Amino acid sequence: CASSQDGGTPSYEQYF.

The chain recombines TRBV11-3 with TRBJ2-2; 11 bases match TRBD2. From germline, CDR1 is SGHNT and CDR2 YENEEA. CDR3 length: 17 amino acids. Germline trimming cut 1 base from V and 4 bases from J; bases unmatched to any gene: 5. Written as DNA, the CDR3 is TGTGCCAGCAGCTTAGGTACTAGCGGGGGCCGCACCGGGGAGCTGTTTTTT. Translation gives CASSLGTSGGRTGELFF.

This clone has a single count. The CDR3 DNA is TGCGCCAGCAGCCGAGGGAGGACTGAAGCTTTCTTT. Amino acids: CASSRGRTEAFF. J is TRBJ1-1 and V is TRBV5-1, with no clear D. Germline values: CDR1 SGHRS, CDR2 YFSETQ. Trimming removed 4 bases from V and 5 bases from J, with 9 bases in between. The CDR3 extends over 12 amino acids.

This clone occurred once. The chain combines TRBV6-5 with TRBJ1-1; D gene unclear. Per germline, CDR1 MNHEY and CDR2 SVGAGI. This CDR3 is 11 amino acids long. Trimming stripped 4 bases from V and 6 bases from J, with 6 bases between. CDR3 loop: CASSSRAEAFF. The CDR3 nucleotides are TGTGCCAGCAGTTCTCGAGCTGAAGCTTTCTTT.

This CDR3 reads CASSQATGLAGGGSYEQYF. DNA of the CDR3: TGTGCCAGCAGCCAAGCAACAGGACTAGCGGGAGGCGGCTCCTACGAGCAGTACTTC. V usage is TRBV14 and J usage is TRBJ2-7; 14 bases agree with TRBD2. Germline values: CDR1 SGHDN, CDR2 FVKESK. The length of the CDR3 is 19 residues. J was trimmed by 0 bases and V by 1 base; bases with no gene match: 8.

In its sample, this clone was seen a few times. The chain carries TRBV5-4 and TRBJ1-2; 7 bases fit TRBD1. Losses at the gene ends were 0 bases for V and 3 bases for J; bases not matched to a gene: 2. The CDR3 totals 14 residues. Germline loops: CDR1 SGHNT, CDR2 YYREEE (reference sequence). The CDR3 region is CASSLDRGYYGYTF. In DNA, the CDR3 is TGTGCCAGCAGCTTGGACAGGGGCTACTATGGCTACACCTTC.

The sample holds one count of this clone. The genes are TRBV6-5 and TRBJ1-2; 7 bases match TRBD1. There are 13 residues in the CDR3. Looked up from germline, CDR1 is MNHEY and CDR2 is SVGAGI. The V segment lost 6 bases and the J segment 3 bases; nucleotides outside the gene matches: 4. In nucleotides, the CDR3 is TGTGCCAGCAGACCCGGACAGGACTATGGCTACACCTTC. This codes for CASRPGQDYGYTF.

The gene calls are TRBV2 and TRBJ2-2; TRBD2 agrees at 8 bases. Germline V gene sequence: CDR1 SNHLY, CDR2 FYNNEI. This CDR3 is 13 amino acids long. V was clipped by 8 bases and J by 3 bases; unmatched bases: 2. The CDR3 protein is CASQREYTGELFF. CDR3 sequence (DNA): TGTGCCAGCCAGCGGGAGTACACCGGGGAGCTGTTTTTT.

The CDR3 reads CASSLGLRGGYQETQYF. In DNA form, the CDR3 reads TGTGCCAGCAGCTTAGGACTTCGCGGGGGGTACCAAGAGACCCAGTACTTC. The rearrangement joins TRBV7-2 to TRBJ2-5; 8 bases are shared with TRBD2. V shed 1 base and J 0 bases; nucleotides not matched to a gene: 7. CDR3 length equals 17 residues. Germline V CDR1 and CDR2: SGHTA, FQGNSA.

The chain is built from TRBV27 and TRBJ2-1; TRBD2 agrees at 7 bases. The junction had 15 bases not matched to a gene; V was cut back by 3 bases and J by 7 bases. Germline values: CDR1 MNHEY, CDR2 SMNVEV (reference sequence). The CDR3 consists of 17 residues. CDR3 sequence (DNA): TGTGCCAGCAGTTTCCCCGCCGCTAGCGGAGCCGGGAATGAGCAGTTCTTC. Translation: CASSFPAASGAGNEQFF.

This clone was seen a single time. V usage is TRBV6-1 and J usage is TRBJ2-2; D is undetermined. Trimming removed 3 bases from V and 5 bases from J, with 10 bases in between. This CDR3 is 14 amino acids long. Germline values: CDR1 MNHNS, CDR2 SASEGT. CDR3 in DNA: TGTGCCAGCAGTGACCTCAGTCGAACCGGGGAGCTGTTTTTT. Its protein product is CASSDLSRTGELFF.

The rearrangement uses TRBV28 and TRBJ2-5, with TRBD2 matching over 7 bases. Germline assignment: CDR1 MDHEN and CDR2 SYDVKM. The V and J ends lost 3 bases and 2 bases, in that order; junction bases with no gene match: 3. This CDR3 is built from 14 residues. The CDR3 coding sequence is TGTGCCAGCAGTTTTTTGCGGGAGCAAGAGACCCAGTACTTC. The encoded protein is CASSFLREQETQYF.

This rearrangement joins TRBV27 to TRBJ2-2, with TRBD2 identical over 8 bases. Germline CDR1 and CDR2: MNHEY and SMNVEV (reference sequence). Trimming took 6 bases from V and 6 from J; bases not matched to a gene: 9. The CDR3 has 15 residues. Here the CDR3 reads CASSLTGTSPGELFF. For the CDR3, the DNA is TGTGCCAGCAGCCTCACCGGGACTAGTCCCGGGGAGCTGTTTTTT.

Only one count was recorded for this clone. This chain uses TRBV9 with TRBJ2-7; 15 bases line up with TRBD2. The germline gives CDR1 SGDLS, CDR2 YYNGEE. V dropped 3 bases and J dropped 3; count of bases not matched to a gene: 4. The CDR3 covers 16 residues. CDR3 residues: CASSAGLAGGLYEQYF. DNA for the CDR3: TGTGCCAGCAGCGCCGGACTAGCGGGGGGGCTCTACGAGCAGTACTTC.

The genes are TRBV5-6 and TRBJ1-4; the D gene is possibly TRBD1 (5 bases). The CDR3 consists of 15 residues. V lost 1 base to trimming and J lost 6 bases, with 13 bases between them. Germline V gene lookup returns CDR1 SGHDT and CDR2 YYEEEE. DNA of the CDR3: TGTGCCAGCAGCTTGACCCGAGGGGACTATGAAAAACTGTTTTTT. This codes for CASSLTRGDYEKLFF.

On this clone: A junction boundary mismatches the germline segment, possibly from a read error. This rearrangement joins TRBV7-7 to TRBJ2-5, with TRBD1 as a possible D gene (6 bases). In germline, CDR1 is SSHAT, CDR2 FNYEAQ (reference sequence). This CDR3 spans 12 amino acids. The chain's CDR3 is CASSLDRETQYF. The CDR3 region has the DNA TGTGCTAGCAGCTTGGACAGAGAGACCCAGTACTTC.

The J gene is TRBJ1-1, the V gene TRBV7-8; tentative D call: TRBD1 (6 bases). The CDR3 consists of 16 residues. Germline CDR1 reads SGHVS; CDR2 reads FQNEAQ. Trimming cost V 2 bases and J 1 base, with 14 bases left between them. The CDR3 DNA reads TGTGCCAGCAGCTTACGGGGCACAGGGACGAACACTGAAGCTTTCTTT. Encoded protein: CASSLRGTGTNTEAFF.

The CDR3 coding sequence is TGTGCCAGCAGTTTACAGGGGTGGGGTTCCGGTGAAAAACTGTTTTTT. This codes for CASSLQGWGSGEKLFF. The V and J genes are TRBV27 and TRBJ1-4, with D possibly TRBD1 on 6 matching bases. This CDR3 has 16 amino acids. The germline V gene encodes CDR1 MNHEY and CDR2 SMNVEV (reference sequence). V was cut by 2 bases and J by 7 bases, with 17 bases left in between.

CDR3 region: CASSQIASGRSDTQYF. DNA of the CDR3: TGTGCCAGCAGCCAAATCGCTAGCGGGAGATCGGATACGCAGTATTTT. The rearrangement joins TRBV3-1 (or the pseudogene TRBV3-2) to TRBJ2-3; TRBD2 matches at 10 bases. Unmatched junction bases numbered 8, after V lost 2 bases and J lost 6 bases. Germline values: CDR1 LGHDT, CDR2 YNNKEL (reference sequence). This CDR3 contains 16 residues.

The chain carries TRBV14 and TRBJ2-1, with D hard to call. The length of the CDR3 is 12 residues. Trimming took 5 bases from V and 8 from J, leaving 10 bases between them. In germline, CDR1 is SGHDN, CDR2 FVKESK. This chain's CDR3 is CASSSQFYEQFF. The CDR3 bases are TGTGCCAGCAGCTCCCAGTTCTATGAGCAGTTCTTC.

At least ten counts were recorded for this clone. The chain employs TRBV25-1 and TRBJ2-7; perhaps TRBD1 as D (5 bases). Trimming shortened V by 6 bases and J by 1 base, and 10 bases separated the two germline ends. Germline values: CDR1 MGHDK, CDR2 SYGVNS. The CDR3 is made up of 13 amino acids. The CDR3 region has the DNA TGTGCCAGCAGGGGGCGCGTTTCCTACGAGCAGTACTTC. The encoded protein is CASRGRVSYEQYF.

CDR3 loop: CASRVDNTGELFF. CDR3 in DNA: TGTGCCAGCAGGGTAGATAACACCGGGGAGCTGTTTTTT. The chain has TRBV2 and TRBJ2-2; D call uncertain. Germline CDR1 is SNHLY and CDR2 is FYNNEI. This CDR3 comprises 13 residues. V was cut by 6 bases and J by 2 bases, with 7 bases left in between.

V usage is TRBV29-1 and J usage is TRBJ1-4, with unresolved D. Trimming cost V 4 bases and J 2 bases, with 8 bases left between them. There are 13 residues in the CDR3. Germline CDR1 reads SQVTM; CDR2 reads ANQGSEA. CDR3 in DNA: TGCAGCGTTGCTAGAGGGACTAATGAAAAACTGTTTTTT. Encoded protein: CSVARGTNEKLFF.

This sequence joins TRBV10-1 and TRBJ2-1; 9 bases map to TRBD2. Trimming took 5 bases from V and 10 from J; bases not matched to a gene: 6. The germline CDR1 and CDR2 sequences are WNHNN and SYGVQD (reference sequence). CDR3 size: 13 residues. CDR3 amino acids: CASSLAGRGEQFF. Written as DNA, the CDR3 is TGCGCCAGCAGTCTAGCGGGGAGGGGCGAGCAGTTCTTC.

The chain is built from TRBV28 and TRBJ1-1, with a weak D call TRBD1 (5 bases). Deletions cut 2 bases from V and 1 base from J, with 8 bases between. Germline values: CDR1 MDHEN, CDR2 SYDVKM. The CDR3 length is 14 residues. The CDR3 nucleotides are TGTGCCAGCAGTTTAGACAGTGAGAACACTGAAGCTTTCTTT. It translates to CASSLDSENTEAFF.